The 25 T cell receptor beta chains in this list originate from one sample, sequenced in a study of OX40 agonist ivuxolimab in advanced cancers. TCRdb's copy holds only in-frame clones and misses some; the assay was immunoSEQ multiplex PCR. The sample holds around 26,000 clones; roughly 85% are singletons and the top ten take around 50%. Sequenced material: CD4+ or CD8+ T cells sorted from blood, taken in a trial of the OX40 agonist ivuxolimab. The receptors here all came from an adult with an advanced solid tumor such as melanoma, head and neck, liver or kidney cancer.

The chain has TRBV7-8 and TRBJ1-4, with TRBD1 as a possible D gene (6 bases). This CDR3 is built from 14 residues. V gave up 4 bases and J gave up 7 bases, with 13 bases separating them. Germline CDR1 and CDR2: SGHVS and FQNEAQ. CDR3 amino acids: CASSSETGGEKLFF. As DNA, the CDR3 is TGTGCCAGCAGCTCCGAGACAGGTGGTGAAAAACTGTTTTTT.

The V gene is TRBV19, the J gene TRBJ1-5; no reliable D call. Germline lookup yields CDR1 LNHDA and CDR2 SQIVND (reference sequence). This CDR3 has 14 residues. The germline V and J ends were trimmed by 8 bases and 4 bases, with 15 bases remaining between them. CDR3 DNA: TGTGCCAGTTGGGAGGGTATAATTAATCAGCCCCAGCATTTT. Translated, it gives CASWEGIINQPQHF.

The chain combines TRBV28 with TRBJ2-3; 12 bases match TRBD2. Per the germline V gene, CDR1 is MDHEN and CDR2 is SYDVKM. J was trimmed by 14 bases and V by 5 bases; bases with no gene match: 8. The CDR3 totals 13 residues. CDR3 amino acids: CASSRETSGGRYF. CDR3 DNA sequence: TGTGCCAGCAGTCGAGAGACTAGCGGGGGACGGTATTTT. The full variable domain, its missing parts supplied by reference TRBV28 and TRBJ2-3, is DVKVTQSSRYLVKRTGEKVFLECVQDMDHENMFWYRQDPGLGLRLIYFSYDVKMKEKGDIPEGYSVSREKKERFSLILESASTNQTSMYLCASSRETSGGRYFGPGTRLTVL.

The chain carries TRBV28 and TRBJ2-2; 9 bases align to TRBD1. V lost 5 bases to trimming and J lost 1 base; unmatched junction nucleotides: 8. CDR1 is MDHEN, CDR2 SYDVKM, per germline. This CDR3 is 17 amino acids long. The CDR3: CASSTLWDRENTGELFF. The DNA for the CDR3 is TGTGCCAGCAGTACGCTCTGGGACAGGGAGAACACCGGGGAGCTGTTTTTT. The whole variable domain, remainder taken from reference TRBV28 and TRBJ2-2, is DVKVTQSSRYLVKRTGEKVFLECVQDMDHENMFWYRQDPGLGLRLIYFSYDVKMKEKGDIPEGYSVSREKKERFSLILESASTNQTSMYLCASSTLWDRENTGELFFGEGSRLTVL.

The chain combines TRBV14 with TRBJ1-1, with D unclear. The CDR3 covers 14 residues. The germline V gene has CDR1 SGHDN and CDR2 FVKESK. Trimming took off 5 bases at V and 3 bases at J, with 13 bases between the two ends. CDR3 protein: CASSERKWYTEAFF. Written as DNA, the CDR3 is TGTGCCAGCAGCGAAAGAAAATGGTACACTGAAGCTTTCTTT.

This chain joins TRBV29-1 and TRBJ2-7; D is perhaps TRBD1 or TRBD2 (6 bases each). The CDR3 spans 15 residues. V shed 5 bases and J shed 3 bases, with 20 bases lying between them. Looked up from germline, CDR1 is SQVTM and CDR2 is ANQGSEA. The CDR3 loop is CSVPRTGGTSYEQYF. CDR3 DNA sequence: TGCAGCGTTCCAAGAACAGGAGGGACAAGCTACGAGCAGTACTTC.

Comment on this clone: The junction differs from germline at one of its ends, possibly a read error. The CDR3 loop reads CATLSPQDQPQRF. CDR3 in DNA: TGTGCCACCCTAAGCCCACAGGACCAGCCCCAGCGTTTT. V and J are TRBV28 and TRBJ1-5; a possible D gene is TRBD1 (5 bases). The CDR3 consists of 13 residues. Germline V gives CDR1 MDHEN, CDR2 SYDVKM.

The chain is built from TRBV27 and TRBJ1-3; a weak D match, TRBD1 (5 bases). With 6 bases removed from V and 2 bases from J, the gap between germline ends came to 11 bases. CDR3 size: 14 residues. Germline V gene sequence: CDR1 MNHEY, CDR2 SMNVEV (reference sequence). This CDR3 reads CASSRVGAGNTIYF. CDR3 DNA: TGTGCCAGCAGCCGGGTGGGGGCTGGAAACACCATATATTTT.

The chain uses TRBV18 and TRBJ2-7; TRBD1 might be the D (6 bases). This CDR3 region has 14 residues. V gave up 5 bases and J gave up 2 bases, with 13 bases separating them. Germline lookup yields CDR1 KGHSH and CDR2 LQKENI. The CDR3 loop reads CASSIWTDTYEQYF. The CDR3, as DNA: TGTGCCAGCTCAATTTGGACAGACACCTACGAGCAGTACTTC.

The rearrangement uses TRBV5-6 and TRBJ2-5; 9 nucleotides agree with TRBD1. Germline-derived CDR1 and CDR2 are SGHDT and YYEEEE. Germline trimming cut 6 bases from V and 4 bases from J; bases unmatched to any gene: 13. The CDR3 sequence is 16 residues long. The CDR3 sequence is CASTIDPGQGIETQYF. CDR3 in DNA: TGTGCCAGCACCATAGATCCGGGACAGGGAATAGAGACCCAGTACTTC. The entire variable domain, with the rest obtained from reference TRBV5-6 and TRBJ2-5, is as follows: DAGVTQSPTHLIKTRGQQVTLRCSPKSGHDTVSWYQQALGQGPQFIFQYYEEEERQRGNFPDRFSGHQFPNYSSELNVNALLLGDSALYLCASTIDPGQGIETQYFGPGTRLLVL.

This rearrangement joins TRBV6-4 to TRBJ2-2, with D perhaps matching TRBD1 (5 bases). The V end lost 5 bases, the J end lost 4 bases, and 11 bases lay between the germline ends. The CDR3 contains 14 residues. The V gene's germline CDR1 is MRHNA and CDR2 SNTAGT. The CDR3 region is CASSRGYGTGELFF. CDR3 coding DNA: TGTGCCAGCAGTAGGGGTTATGGCACCGGGGAGCTGTTTTTT.

The V call is TRBV5-1, the J call TRBJ2-5; D is possibly TRBD1 (5 bases). Trimming stripped 4 bases from V and 2 bases from J, with 12 bases between. The CDR3 is 14 residues long. Germline V gene lookup returns CDR1 SGHRS and CDR2 YFSETQ. The CDR3 sequence: CASSLRTIQETQYF. The DNA for the CDR3 is TGCGCCAGCAGCCTAAGGACAATTCAAGAGACCCAGTACTTC.

The genes are TRBV28 and TRBJ1-6; a weak D match, TRBD1 (5 bases). Germline V gives CDR1 MDHEN, CDR2 SYDVKM. This CDR3 region has 12 residues. V was shortened by 2 bases and J by 10 bases, with 6 bases between the two germline ends. The DNA for the CDR3 is TGTGCCAGCAGTTTACAGGGCTCACCCCTCCACTTT. It specifies CASSLQGSPLHF.

The CDR3 spells CASVGGTSRTEAFF. The CDR3 coding sequence is TGTGCCAGCGTTGGCGGGACTTCACGGACTGAAGCTTTCTTT. The chain uses TRBV6-5 and TRBJ1-1; TRBD1 is a possible D gene (5 bases). The V gene's germline CDR1 is MNHEY and CDR2 SVGAGI. Trimming shortened V by 8 bases and J by 5 bases, and 18 bases separated the two germline ends. The CDR3 consists of 14 residues.

This chain joins TRBV5-1 and TRBJ2-3, with 10 bases that match TRBD2. The CDR3 contains 16 residues. Germline lookup yields CDR1 SGHRS and CDR2 YFSETQ. V was pared by 0 bases and J by 5 bases, with 6 bases of the junction left unmatched. The CDR3 is CASSLVAGGLEDTQYF. CDR3 nucleotide sequence: TGCGCCAGCAGCTTGGTAGCGGGGGGATTGGAAGATACGCAGTATTTT. The full variable domain, with the rest looked up from reference TRBV5-1 and TRBJ2-3, is KAGVTQTPRYLIKTRGQQVTLSCSPISGHRSVSWYQQTPGQGLQFLFEYFSETQRNKGNFPGRFSGRQFSNSRSEMNVSTLELGDSALYLCASSLVAGGLEDTQYFGPGTRLTVL.

The chain joins TRBV10-3 to TRBJ2-1; D possibly corresponds to TRBD2 (5 bases). The germline V and J ends were trimmed by 0 bases and 3 bases, with 6 bases remaining between them. Germline loops: CDR1 ENHRY, CDR2 SYGVKD. The CDR3 sequence is 14 residues long. This CDR3 is CAISESAGYNEQFF. CDR3 sequence (DNA): TGTGCCATCAGTGAGTCTGCGGGCTACAATGAGCAGTTCTTC.

This sequence joins TRBV29-1 and TRBJ2-7; TRBD1 matches 7 bases. There are 13 residues in the CDR3. The J segment lost 2 bases and the V segment lost 1 base, leaving 2 bases of the junction unmatched. In germline, CDR1 is SQVTM, CDR2 ANQGSEA. The CDR3: CSVEGQGPYEQYF. CDR3 nucleotide sequence: TGCAGCGTTGAAGGACAGGGCCCCTACGAGCAGTACTTC.

The V call is TRBV7-3, the J call TRBJ2-5; D is ambiguous. Germline V gene lookup returns CDR1 SGHTA and CDR2 FQGTGA. Trimming stripped 2 bases from V and 1 base from J, with 11 bases between. This CDR3 contains 15 residues. CDR3 region: CASSLGVGPQETQYF. Here the CDR3 DNA reads TGTGCCAGCAGCTTAGGGGTAGGGCCCCAAGAGACCCAGTACTTC.

V is TRBV10-3 and J is TRBJ1-1; a weak D match, TRBD1 (5 bases). CDR3 size: 16 residues. Germline values: CDR1 ENHRY, CDR2 SYGVKD. Trimming pared 2 bases from V and 5 bases from J, leaving 18 bases between. CDR3 sequence (DNA): TGTGCCATCAGTGAGGCGGGGGGGAGTGACGGGACTGAAGCTTTCTTT. This gives the protein CAISEAGGSDGTEAFF.

The chain employs TRBV5-1 and TRBJ2-3; D remains ambiguous. V lost 1 base to trimming and J lost 14 bases, with 2 bases between them. This CDR3 spans 8 amino acids. Germline CDR1 and CDR2: SGHRS and YFSETQ. CDR3 sequence reads: CASSLRYF. The CDR3 DNA is TGCGCCAGCAGCTTGAGGTATTTT.

The chain combines TRBV6-6 with TRBJ1-3; 7 bases are shared with TRBD1. Germline lookup yields CDR1 MNHNY and CDR2 SVGAGI (reference sequence). V dropped 2 bases and J dropped 2; count of bases not matched to a gene: 0. There are 14 residues in the CDR3. The CDR3 loop reads CASSYDRAGNTIYF. The CDR3 bases are TGTGCCAGCAGTTACGACAGGGCTGGAAACACCATATATTTT.

This chain connects TRBV7-8 to TRBJ2-7; 7 bases map to TRBD2. V dropped 1 base and J dropped 2; count of bases not matched to a gene: 8. The germline CDR1 and CDR2 sequences are SGHVS and FQNEAQ. This CDR3 has 16 amino acids. The CDR3 DNA reads TGTGCCAGCAGCTTAGTGGGGGGAGGGAGCACCTACGAGCAGTACTTC. It is translated as CASSLVGGGSTYEQYF.

This rearrangement joins TRBV7-2 to TRBJ2-1; possibly TRBD2 for D (7 bases). Trimming left V 7 bases short and J 4 bases short, with 23 bases between. The CDR3 extends over 17 amino acids. Germline CDR1 reads SGHTA; CDR2 reads FQGNSA. Here the CDR3 reads CASTLGTGGPGYNEQFF. The CDR3 DNA reads as TGTGCCAGCACCCTAGGGACGGGGGGCCCCGGTTACAATGAGCAGTTCTTC.

The J gene is TRBJ2-7, the V gene TRBV10-2; 16 bases match TRBD2. From germline, CDR1 is WSHSY and CDR2 SAAADI. After removal of 10 bases from V and 4 bases from J, the junction contained 4 bases not matched to a gene. CDR3 length equals 14 residues. The CDR3 DNA reads TGCGCCACCCTGGGACTAGCGGGGGGGTACGAGCAGTACTTC. It encodes CATLGLAGGYEQYF.

About this clone itself: One junction end disagrees with the germline gene, perhaps due to a read error. The J gene is TRBJ1-2, the V gene TRBV7-9, with TRBD1 identical over 8 bases. The CDR3 spans 11 residues. Germline loops: CDR1 SEHNR, CDR2 FQNEAQ (reference sequence). The CDR3 loop reads CASSFVVTGDF. The DNA of the CDR3 is TGTGCCAGCAGCTTCGTGGTGACAGGGGACTTC.